This record covers a single TCR beta chain. These data originate in a study of blood T cell repertoires in COVID-19. On the study more broadly: Italy, Spain and the United States were the sources of the convalescent and acute COVID-19 samples. T cells, B-cell-depleted T cells, or PBMCs provided the cDNA or gDNA that served as material.

Germline CDR1 is MNHEY and CDR2 is SMNVEV (reference sequence). This CDR3 spans 14 amino acids. Trimming removed 6 bases from V and 0 bases from J; junction bases left unmatched: 4. As handled by the study authors: Researchers report that nucleated cell counts were estimated from reference gene primer amplification. Generated by immunoSEQ multiplex PCR, the TCRdb table keeps only in-frame clones and is missing some. V, J and clone size are those of that table, while D and trimming were read from the DNA. The sample includes roughly 290,000 clones, 70% to 90% of them seen just once. This TCR was sampled from a woman in her 50s who had recovered from COVID-19. The chain links TRBV27 to TRBJ1-1; 7 nucleotides agree with TRBD1. Sequencing used peripheral blood. The CDR3 loop is CASSRQGMNTEAFF. The CDR3 DNA reads as TGTGCCAGCAGCAGACAGGGAATGAACACTGAAGCTTTCTTT.